Ten or more counts support the clone carrying this T cell receptor (beta chain). TCRdb's copy holds only in-frame clones and misses some; the assay was immunoSEQ multiplex PCR. The table records around 1,000,000 clones, 70% to 85% of them present only once. The data belong to a study of shared clonotypes between healthy human individuals. V gave up 7 bases and J gave up 4 bases, with 11 bases separating them. The CDR3 runs to 13 residues. Germline V gene sequence: CDR1 MNHNS, CDR2 SASEGT. This clonotype was obtained from a young man in good health. Some clones in this sample may be carry-over from other donors' samples. Sequencing was done on a sample of memory CD4+ T cells from PBMCs. The subset is: CD45RA-negative fraction. The chain recombines TRBV6-1 with TRBJ1-3; D is ambiguous. CDR3 bases: TGTGCCAGCAACGTCGTCTCGGGAAACACCATATATTTT. Amino acids: CASNVVSGNTIYF.